The 27 T cell receptor beta chains below all came from one sample that was sequenced in a study of T cells in severe cutaneous drug reactions. TCR subtype-specific primers in iRepertoire multiplex PCR prepared libraries for bulk and single-cell sequencing. TCRdb re-called the multiplex PCR reads, yielding one record per CDR3 amino acid sequence without DNA. The sample includes about 9,600 distinct CDR3 sequences. The patients sequenced had a carbamazepine-induced Stevens-Johnson syndrome or toxic epidermal necrolysis reaction. Material: cells from a skin blister. The receptor set was obtained from a human donor with Stevens-Johnson syndrome, a severe cutaneous drug reaction.

The genes are TRBV28 and TRBJ2-1; absent DNA, TCRdb's TRBD2 call cannot be checked. Per germline, CDR1 MDHEN and CDR2 SYDVKM. The CDR3 sequence is 15 residues long. This chain's CDR3 is CASSLTSGDYNEQFF. Together with reference TRBV28 and TRBJ2-1, the CDR3 gives the full variable domain: DVKVTQSSRYLVKRTGEKVFLECVQDMDHENMFWYRQDPGLGLRLIYFSYDVKMKEKGDIPEGYSVSREKKERFSLILESASTNQTSMYLCASSLTSGDYNEQFFGPGTRLTVL.

V gene TRBV20-1 combines with J gene TRBJ2-5; TCRdb lists TRBD2, though no DNA is available to test this call. CDR1 is DFQATT and CDR2 is SNEGSKA in the germline V gene (reference sequence). The CDR3 is made up of 15 amino acids. The CDR3 reads CSAFRLAGVVETQYF.

CDR3 sequence: CSVKDRANYGYTF. This chain connects TRBV29-1 to TRBJ1-2; TCRdb reports TRBD1, a call that lacks DNA to check it against. CDR1 and CDR2 (germline): SQVTM, ANQGSEA. The CDR3 totals 13 residues.

The chain has TRBV29-1 and TRBJ1-1; absent DNA, TCRdb's TRBD1 call cannot be checked. Germline V lookup: CDR1 SQVTM, CDR2 ANQGSEA. The CDR3 consists of 13 residues. The chain's CDR3 is CSAARQGSAEAFF.

Considering frequency, this clonotype is medium-sized. V usage is TRBV20-1 and J usage is TRBJ2-3; TCRdb returns TRBD1, unconfirmable since there is no DNA. Germline V lookup: CDR1 DFQATT, CDR2 SNEGSKA (reference sequence). This CDR3 has 14 amino acids. CDR3 protein: CSAFSSPGADTQYF.

This rearrangement joins TRBV29-1 to TRBJ2-7; lacking DNA, the TRBD2 call made by TCRdb goes unchecked. The CDR3 runs 13 residues. Germline CDR1 SQVTM, CDR2 ANQGSEA. The CDR3 loop reads CSVEVGTGYEQYF.

The V and J genes are TRBV27 and TRBJ2-7. Germline CDR1 MNHEY, CDR2 SMNVEV (reference sequence). This CDR3 has 14 residues. The CDR3 reads CASSLTVGPYEQYF.

The CDR3 protein is CSYKGPLGETQYF. The V call is TRBV29-1, the J call TRBJ2-5; TCRdb indicates TRBD1, and absent DNA this call remains unverified. Germline V CDR1 and CDR2: SQVTM, ANQGSEA. The CDR3 extends over 13 amino acids.

This clonotype registers medium-sized by frequency. The J gene is TRBJ2-1, the V gene TRBV20-1. This CDR3 spans 13 amino acids. From germline, CDR1 is DFQATT and CDR2 SNEGSKA (reference sequence). The CDR3 sequence is CSARPRTIHEQFF.

The chain has TRBV20-1 and TRBJ2-1; lacking DNA, the TRBD2 call made by TCRdb goes unchecked. Germline assignment: CDR1 DFQATT and CDR2 SNEGSKA (reference sequence). This CDR3 spans 15 amino acids. Here the CDR3 reads CSALPLAGAHNEQFF.

The V call is TRBV29-1, the J call TRBJ1-2; the D call of TRBD1 rests on TCRdb alone, since no DNA is present to check it. The CDR3 contains 13 residues. CDR1 and CDR2 (germline): SQVTM, ANQGSEA. The CDR3 is CSVVTGGAEGYTF.

The V call is TRBV7-2, the J call TRBJ2-1; TCRdb outputs TRBD2, but without DNA this stays unchecked. The CDR3 extends over 15 amino acids. CDR1 and CDR2 from the germline V gene are SGHTA and FQGNSA. CDR3: CASSFMGEGYNEQFF.

This rearrangement joins TRBV20-1 to TRBJ2-3; checking the TCRdb D call of TRBD1 is not possible without DNA. Germline CDR1 DFQATT, CDR2 SNEGSKA (reference sequence). CDR3 length: 16 amino acids. CDR3: CSATSGNTGAPDTQYF.

The rearrangement links TRBV20-1 to TRBJ2-7; TCRdb reports TRBD1, a call that lacks DNA to check it against. CDR3 length: 15 residues. Per germline, CDR1 DFQATT and CDR2 SNEGSKA (reference sequence). CDR3 sequence reads: CSARSLGQERNEQYF.

This chain links TRBV29-1 with TRBJ2-1; TCRdb's D call of TRBD1 is untestable without DNA. The CDR3 has 13 amino acids. Germline lookup yields CDR1 SQVTM and CDR2 ANQGSEA. CDR3 in amino acids: CSGAGGNYNEQFF.

This chain connects TRBV4-2 to TRBJ2-1; no DNA is available, so the TRBD1 call from TCRdb remains unchecked. CDR3 length: 15 residues. The germline V gene encodes CDR1 LGHNA and CDR2 YNFKEQ. CDR3 in amino acids: CASSQTPGQGPEQFF.

The chain joins TRBV29-1 to TRBJ1-1; the D call of TRBD1 rests on TCRdb alone, since no DNA is present to check it. This CDR3 has 14 amino acids. Germline V gene data show CDR1 as SQVTM and CDR2 as ANQGSEA. The CDR3 loop is CSAVQGGSNTEAFF.

The chain couples TRBV29-1 to TRBJ2-1; TCRdb's assignment of TRBD2 cannot be checked, as there is no DNA. Germline values: CDR1 SQVTM, CDR2 ANQGSEA. The CDR3 length is 15 residues. CDR3 in amino acids: CSVSRTSGFYNEQFF.

The V call is TRBV12-3 or TRBV12-4, the J call TRBJ1-1; checking the TCRdb D call of TRBD1 is not possible without DNA. The CDR3 loop spans 12 amino acids. CDR3 protein: CASSRQGPEAFF.

The chain carries TRBV29-1 and TRBJ1-3; lacking DNA, the TRBD1 call made by TCRdb goes unchecked. Per the germline V gene, CDR1 is SQVTM and CDR2 is ANQGSEA. The CDR3 totals 14 residues. CDR3 loop: CSVVTGVGGNTIYF.

This chain links TRBV20-1 with TRBJ2-7; TCRdb selects TRBD2, and the lack of DNA leaves this call unchecked. The germline V gene encodes CDR1 DFQATT and CDR2 SNEGSKA (reference sequence). The length of the CDR3 is 13 residues. CDR3 sequence reads: CSARTSMSYEQYF.

The chain is built from TRBV29-1 and TRBJ2-7; the D call of TRBD2 rests on TCRdb alone, since no DNA is present to check it. The CDR3 consists of 15 residues. Germline CDR1 reads SQVTM; CDR2 reads ANQGSEA. The CDR3: CSVLPGLERRYEQYF.

The chain couples TRBV20-1 to TRBJ2-1; TCRdb's D call of TRBD2 is untestable without DNA. Germline V gene lookup returns CDR1 DFQATT and CDR2 SNEGSKA (reference sequence). This CDR3 contains 15 residues. This CDR3 reads CSARDAELADNEQFF.

The rearrangement links TRBV20-1 to TRBJ2-2. Germline V gives CDR1 DFQATT, CDR2 SNEGSKA (reference sequence). This CDR3 has 13 amino acids. CDR3: CSARDPDSRELFF.

CDR3 amino acids: CSVELQQETQYF. This chain links TRBV29-1 with TRBJ2-5. The CDR3 has 12 amino acids. Germline CDR1 SQVTM, CDR2 ANQGSEA.

The V and J genes are TRBV29-1 and TRBJ2-7. CDR3 size: 14 residues. Per the germline V gene, CDR1 is SQVTM and CDR2 is ANQGSEA. The CDR3 spells CSVDTSSGTYEQYF.

This rearrangement joins TRBV9 to TRBJ2-3; TCRdb lists TRBD2, though no DNA is available to test this call. The CDR3 has 15 amino acids. Germline V lookup: CDR1 SGDLS, CDR2 YYNGEE. CDR3 amino acids: CASSLPGGPGDTQYF.